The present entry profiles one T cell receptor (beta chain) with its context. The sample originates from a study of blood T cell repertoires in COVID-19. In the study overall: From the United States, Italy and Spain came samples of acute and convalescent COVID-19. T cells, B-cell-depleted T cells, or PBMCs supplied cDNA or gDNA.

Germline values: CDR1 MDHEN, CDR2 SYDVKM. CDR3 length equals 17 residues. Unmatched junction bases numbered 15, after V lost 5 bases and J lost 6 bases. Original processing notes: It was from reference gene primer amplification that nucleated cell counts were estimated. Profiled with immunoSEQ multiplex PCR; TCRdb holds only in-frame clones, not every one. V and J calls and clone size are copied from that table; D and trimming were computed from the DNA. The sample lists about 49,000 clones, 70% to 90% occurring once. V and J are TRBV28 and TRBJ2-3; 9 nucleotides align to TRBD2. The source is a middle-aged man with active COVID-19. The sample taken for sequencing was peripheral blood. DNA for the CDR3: TGTGCCAGCAGTCCCCCGACTAGCGGAGCGGGGGTGGATACGCAGTATTTT. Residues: CASSPPTSGAGVDTQYF.